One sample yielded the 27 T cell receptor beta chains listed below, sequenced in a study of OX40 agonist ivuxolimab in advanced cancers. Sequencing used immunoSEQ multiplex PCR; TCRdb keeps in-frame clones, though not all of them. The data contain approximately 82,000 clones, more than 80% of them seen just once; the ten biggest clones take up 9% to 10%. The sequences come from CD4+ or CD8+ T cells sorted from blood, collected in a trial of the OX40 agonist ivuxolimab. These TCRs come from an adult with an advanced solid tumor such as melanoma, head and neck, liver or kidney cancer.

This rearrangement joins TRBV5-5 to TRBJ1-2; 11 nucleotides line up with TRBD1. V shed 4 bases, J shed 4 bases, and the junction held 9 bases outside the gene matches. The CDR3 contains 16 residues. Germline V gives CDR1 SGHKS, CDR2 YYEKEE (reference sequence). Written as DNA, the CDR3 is TGTGCCAGCAGCCCGGGACAGGGGGACCTATTCTATGGCTACACCTTC. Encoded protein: CASSPGQGDLFYGYTF.

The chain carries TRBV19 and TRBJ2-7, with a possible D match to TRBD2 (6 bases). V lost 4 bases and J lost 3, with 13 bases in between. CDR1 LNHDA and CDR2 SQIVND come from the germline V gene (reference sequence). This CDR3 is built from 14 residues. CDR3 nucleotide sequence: TGTGCCAGTAGTACCCGGGGGAAGAACTACGAGCAGTACTTC. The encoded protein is CASSTRGKNYEQYF.

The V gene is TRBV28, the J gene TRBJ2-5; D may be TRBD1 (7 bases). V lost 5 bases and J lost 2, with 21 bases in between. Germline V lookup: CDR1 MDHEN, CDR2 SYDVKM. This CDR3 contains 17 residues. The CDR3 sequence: CASSVITRDSRQETQYF. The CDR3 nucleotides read TGTGCCAGCAGTGTAATCACGCGGGACAGTCGACAAGAGACCCAGTACTTC.

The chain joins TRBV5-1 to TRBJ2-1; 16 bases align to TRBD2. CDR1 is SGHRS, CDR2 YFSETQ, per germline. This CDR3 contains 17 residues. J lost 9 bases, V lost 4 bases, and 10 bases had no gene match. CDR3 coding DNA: TGCGCCAGCAGCCCTGGGACTAGCGGGAGGGCCGAAGGTGAGCAGTTCTTC. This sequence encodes CASSPGTSGRAEGEQFF.

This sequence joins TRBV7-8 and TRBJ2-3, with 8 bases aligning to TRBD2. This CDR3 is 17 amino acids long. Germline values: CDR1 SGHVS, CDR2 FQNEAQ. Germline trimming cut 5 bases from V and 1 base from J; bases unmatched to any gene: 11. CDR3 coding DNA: TGTGCCAGCAGCCCTGTGAGAGCGGGGGCCCGCACAGATACGCAGTATTTT. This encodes CASSPVRAGARTDTQYF.

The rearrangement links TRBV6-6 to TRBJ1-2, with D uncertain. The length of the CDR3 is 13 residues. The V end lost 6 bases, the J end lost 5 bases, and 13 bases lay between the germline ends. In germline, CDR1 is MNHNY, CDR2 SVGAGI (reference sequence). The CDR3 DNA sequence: TGTGCCAGCAGAGGTGGCAGCACTTATGGCTACACCTTC. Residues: CASRGGSTYGYTF.

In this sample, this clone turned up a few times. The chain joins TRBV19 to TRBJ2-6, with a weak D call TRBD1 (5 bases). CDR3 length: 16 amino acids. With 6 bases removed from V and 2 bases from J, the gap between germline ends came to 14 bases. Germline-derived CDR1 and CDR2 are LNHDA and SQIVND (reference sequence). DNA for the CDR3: TGTGCCAGTAGCCTAGACGCAGGGACTGGGGCCAACGTCCTGACTTTC. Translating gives CASSLDAGTGANVLTF. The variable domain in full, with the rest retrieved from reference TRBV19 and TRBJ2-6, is DGGITQSPKYLFRKEGQNVTLSCEQNLNHDAMYWYRQDPGQGLRLIYYSQIVNDFQKGDIAEGYSVSREKKESFPLTVTSAQKNPTAFYLCASSLDAGTGANVLTFGAGSRLTVL.

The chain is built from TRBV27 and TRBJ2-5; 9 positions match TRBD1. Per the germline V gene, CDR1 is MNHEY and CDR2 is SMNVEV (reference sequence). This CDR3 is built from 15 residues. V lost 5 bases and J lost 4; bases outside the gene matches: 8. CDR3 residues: CASSKGQGWRETQYF. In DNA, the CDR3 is TGTGCCAGCAGTAAGGGACAGGGCTGGCGAGAGACCCAGTACTTC.

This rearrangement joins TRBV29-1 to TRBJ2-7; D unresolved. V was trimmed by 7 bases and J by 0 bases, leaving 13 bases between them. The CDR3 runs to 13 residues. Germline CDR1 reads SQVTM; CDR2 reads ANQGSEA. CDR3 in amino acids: CSASVSSSYEQYF. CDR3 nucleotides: TGCAGCGCTTCTGTCTCCAGCTCCTACGAGCAGTACTTC.

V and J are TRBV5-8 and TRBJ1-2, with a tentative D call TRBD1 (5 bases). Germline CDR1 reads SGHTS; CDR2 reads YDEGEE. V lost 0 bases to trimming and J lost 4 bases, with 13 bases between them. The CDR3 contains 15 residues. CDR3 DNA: TGTGCCAGCAGCTTGGTGGGGGTTAGCTTCTATGGCTACACCTTC. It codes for CASSLVGVSFYGYTF.

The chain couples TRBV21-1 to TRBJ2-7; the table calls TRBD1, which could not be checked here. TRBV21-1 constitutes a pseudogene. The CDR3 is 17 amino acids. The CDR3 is CASSKLPMRQNFYEQYF. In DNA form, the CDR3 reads TGTGCCAGCAGCAAACTCCCAATGAGACAGAACTTCTACGAGCAGTACTTC.

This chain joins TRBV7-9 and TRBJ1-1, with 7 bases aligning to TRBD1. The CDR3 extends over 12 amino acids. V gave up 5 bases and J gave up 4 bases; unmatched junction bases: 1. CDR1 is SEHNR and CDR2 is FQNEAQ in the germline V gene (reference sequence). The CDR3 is CASSRDSTEAFF. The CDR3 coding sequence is TGTGCCAGCAGCCGGGACAGCACTGAAGCTTTCTTT.

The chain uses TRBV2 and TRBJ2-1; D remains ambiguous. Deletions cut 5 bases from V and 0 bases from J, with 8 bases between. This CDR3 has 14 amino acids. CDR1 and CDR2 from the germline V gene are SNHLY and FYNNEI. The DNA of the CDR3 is TGTGCCAGCAGTTCCTTAAGCTCCTACAATGAGCAGTTCTTC. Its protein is CASSSLSSYNEQFF.

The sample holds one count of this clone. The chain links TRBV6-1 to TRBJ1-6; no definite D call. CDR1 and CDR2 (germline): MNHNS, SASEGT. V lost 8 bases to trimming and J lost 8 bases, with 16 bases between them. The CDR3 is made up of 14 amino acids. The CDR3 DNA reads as TGTGCCAGCCAGAGGGATAAGGGAGATTCACCCCTCCACTTT. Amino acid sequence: CASQRDKGDSPLHF.

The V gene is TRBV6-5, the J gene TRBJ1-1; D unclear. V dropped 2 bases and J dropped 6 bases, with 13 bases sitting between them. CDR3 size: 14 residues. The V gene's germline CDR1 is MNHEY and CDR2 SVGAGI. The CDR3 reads CASSYRVVGSEAFF. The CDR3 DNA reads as TGTGCCAGCAGTTACCGGGTGGTGGGTTCTGAAGCTTTCTTT.

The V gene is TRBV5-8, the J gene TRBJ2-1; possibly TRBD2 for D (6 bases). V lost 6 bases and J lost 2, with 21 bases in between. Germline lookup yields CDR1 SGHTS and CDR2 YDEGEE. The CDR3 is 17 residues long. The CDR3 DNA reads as TGTGCCAGCATGACGCCTCGGGGGTTAAGCCCCTACAATGAGCAGTTCTTC. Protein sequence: CASMTPRGLSPYNEQFF.

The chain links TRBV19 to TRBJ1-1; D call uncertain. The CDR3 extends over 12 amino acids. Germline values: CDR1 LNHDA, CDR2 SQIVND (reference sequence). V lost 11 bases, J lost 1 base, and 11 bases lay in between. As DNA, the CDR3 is TGTGCCCTCTTGCGTACGAACACTGAAGCTTTCTTT. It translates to CALLRTNTEAFF.

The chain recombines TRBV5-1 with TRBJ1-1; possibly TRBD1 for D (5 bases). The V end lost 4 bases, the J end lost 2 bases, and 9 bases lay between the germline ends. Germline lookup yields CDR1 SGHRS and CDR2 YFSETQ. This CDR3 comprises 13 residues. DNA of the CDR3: TGCGCCAGCAGCGGACACCTCAACACTGAAGCTTTCTTT. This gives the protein CASSGHLNTEAFF. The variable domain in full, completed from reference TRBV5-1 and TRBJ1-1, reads KAGVTQTPRYLIKTRGQQVTLSCSPISGHRSVSWYQQTPGQGLQFLFEYFSETQRNKGNFPGRFSGRQFSNSRSEMNVSTLELGDSALYLCASSGHLNTEAFFGQGTRLTVV.

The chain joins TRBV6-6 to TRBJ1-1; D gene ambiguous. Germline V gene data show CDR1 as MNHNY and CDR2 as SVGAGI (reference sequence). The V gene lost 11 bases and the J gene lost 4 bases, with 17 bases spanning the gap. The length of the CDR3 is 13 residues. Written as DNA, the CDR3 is TGTGCCGTCTCCGGAGGGCGAGGCACTGAAGCTTTCTTT. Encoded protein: CAVSGGRGTEAFF.

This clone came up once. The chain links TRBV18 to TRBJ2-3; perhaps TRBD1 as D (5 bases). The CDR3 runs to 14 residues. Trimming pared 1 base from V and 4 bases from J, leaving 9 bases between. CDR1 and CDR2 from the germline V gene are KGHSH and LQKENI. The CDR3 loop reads CASSPLSQADTQYF. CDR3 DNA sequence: TGTGCCAGCTCACCACTTTCACAGGCAGATACGCAGTATTTT.

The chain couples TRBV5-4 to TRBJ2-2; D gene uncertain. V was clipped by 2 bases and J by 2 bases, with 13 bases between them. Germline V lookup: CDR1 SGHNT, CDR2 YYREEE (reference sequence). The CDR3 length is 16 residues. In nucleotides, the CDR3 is TGTGCCAGCAGCTTCCCCGGCAGCCTCAACACCGGGGAGCTGTTTTTT. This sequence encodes CASSFPGSLNTGELFF.

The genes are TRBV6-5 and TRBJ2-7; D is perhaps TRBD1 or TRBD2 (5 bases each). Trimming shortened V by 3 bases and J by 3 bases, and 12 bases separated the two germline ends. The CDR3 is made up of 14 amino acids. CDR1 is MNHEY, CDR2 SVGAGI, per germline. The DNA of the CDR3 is TGTGCCAGCAGTTATGGGGACCACATCTACGAGCAGTACTTC. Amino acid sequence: CASSYGDHIYEQYF.

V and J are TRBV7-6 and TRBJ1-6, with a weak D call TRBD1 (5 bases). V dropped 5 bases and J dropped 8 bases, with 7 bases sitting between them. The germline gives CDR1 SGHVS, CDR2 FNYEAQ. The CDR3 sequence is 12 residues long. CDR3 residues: CASSLGDSPLHF. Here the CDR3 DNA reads TGTGCCAGCAGCCTGGGGGATTCACCCCTCCACTTT.

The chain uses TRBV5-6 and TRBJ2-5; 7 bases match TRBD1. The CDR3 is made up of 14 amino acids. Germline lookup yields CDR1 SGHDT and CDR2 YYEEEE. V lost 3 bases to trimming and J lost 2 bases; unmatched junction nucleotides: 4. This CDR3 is CASSSPRGQETQYF. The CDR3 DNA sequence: TGTGCCAGCAGCTCCCCCAGGGGGCAAGAGACCCAGTACTTC.

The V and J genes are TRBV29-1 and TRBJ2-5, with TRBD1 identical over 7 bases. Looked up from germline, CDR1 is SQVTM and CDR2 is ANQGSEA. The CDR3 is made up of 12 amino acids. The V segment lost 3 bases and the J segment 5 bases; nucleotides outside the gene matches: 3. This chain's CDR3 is CSVDKQGETQYF. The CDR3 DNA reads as TGCAGCGTTGACAAACAGGGGGAGACCCAGTACTTC. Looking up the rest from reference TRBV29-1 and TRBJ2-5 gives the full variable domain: SAVISQKPSRDICQRGTSLTIQCQVDSQVTMMFWYRQQPGQSLTLIATANQGSEATYESGFVIDKFPISRPNLTFSTLTVSNMSPEDSSIYLCSVDKQGETQYFGPGTRLLVL.

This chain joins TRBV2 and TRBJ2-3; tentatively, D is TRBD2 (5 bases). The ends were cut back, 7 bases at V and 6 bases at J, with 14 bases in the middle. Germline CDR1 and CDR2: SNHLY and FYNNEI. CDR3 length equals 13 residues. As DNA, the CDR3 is TGTGCCAGCACCCTAGGACTGGGCGATACGCAGTATTTT. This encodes CASTLGLGDTQYF.

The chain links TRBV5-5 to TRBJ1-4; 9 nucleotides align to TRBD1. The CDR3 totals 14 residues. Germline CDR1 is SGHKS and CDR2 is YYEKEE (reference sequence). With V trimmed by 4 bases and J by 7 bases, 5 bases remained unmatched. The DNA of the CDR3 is TGTGCCAGCAGCGCGACAGGGGGTGGTGAAAAACTGTTTTTT. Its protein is CASSATGGGEKLFF.